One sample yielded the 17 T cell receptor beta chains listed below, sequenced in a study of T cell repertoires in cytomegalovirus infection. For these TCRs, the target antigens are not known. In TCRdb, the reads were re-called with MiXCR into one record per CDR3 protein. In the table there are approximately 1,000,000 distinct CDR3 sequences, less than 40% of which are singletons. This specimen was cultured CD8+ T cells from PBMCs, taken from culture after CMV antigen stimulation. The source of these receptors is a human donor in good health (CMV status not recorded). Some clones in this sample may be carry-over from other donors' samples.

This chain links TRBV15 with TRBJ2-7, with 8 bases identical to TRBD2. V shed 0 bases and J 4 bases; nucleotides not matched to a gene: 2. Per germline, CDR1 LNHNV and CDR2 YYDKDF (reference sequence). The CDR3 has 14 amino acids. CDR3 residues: CATSREAGVYEQYV. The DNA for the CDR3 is TGTGCCACCAGCAGAGAAGCGGGGGTTTACGAGCAGTACGTC.

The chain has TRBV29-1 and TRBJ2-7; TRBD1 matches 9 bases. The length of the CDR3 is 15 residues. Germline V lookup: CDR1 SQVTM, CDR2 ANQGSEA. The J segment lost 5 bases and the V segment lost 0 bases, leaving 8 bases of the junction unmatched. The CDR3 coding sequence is TGCAGCGTTGAAGACTTGGGACAGGGTTCCCACGAGCAGTACTTC. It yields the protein CSVEDLGQGSHEQYF.

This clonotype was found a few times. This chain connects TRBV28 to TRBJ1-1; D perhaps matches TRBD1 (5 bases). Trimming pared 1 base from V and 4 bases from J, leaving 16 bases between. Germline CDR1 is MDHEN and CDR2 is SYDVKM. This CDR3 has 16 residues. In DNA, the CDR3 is TGTGCCAGCAGTTTATACCCAACGGGACGGATCACTGAAGCTTTCTTT. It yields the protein CASSLYPTGRITEAFF.

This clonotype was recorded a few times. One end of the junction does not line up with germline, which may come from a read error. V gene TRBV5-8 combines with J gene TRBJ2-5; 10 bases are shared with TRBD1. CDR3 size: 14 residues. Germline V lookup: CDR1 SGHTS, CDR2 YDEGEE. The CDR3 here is CASSHDRGQGTQYF. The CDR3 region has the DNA TGTGCCAGCAGCCACGACAGGGGGCAAGGGACCCAGTACTTC.

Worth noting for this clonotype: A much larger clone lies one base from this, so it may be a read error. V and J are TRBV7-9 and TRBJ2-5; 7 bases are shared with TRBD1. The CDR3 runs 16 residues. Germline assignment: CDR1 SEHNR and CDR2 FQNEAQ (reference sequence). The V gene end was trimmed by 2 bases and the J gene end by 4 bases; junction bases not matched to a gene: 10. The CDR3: CASSLPIWDRRETQYF. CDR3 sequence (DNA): TGTGCCAGCAGCTTACCCATATGGGACAGACGAGAGACCCAGTACTTC.

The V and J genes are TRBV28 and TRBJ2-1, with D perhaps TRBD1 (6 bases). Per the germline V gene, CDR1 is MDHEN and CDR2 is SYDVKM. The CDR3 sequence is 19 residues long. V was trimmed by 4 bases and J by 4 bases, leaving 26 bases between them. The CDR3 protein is CASSSAIKHRVINYNEQFF. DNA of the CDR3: TGTGCCAGCAGTTCAGCCATTAAACACAGGGTGATCAATTACAATGAGCAGTTCTTC.

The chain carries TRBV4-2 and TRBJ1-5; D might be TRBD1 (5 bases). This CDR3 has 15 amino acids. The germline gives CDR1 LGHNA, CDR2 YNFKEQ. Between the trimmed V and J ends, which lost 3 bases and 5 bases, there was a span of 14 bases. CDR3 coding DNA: TGTGCCAGCAGCCAGGACCTTGGCAGGGATCAGCCCCAGCATTTT. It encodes CASSQDLGRDQPQHF.

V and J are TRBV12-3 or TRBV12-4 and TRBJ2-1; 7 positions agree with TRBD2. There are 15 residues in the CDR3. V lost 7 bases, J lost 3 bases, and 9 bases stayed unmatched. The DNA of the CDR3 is TGTGCCAGCACCCAAGGGGCTAGCGGCTACAATGAGCAGTTCTTC. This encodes CASTQGASGYNEQFF.

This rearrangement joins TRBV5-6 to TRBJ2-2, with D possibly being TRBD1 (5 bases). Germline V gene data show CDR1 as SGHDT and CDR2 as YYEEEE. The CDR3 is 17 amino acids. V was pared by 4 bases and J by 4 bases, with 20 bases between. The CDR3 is CASSLFRALIVTGELFF. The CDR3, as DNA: TGTGCCAGCAGCCTGTTCAGGGCGTTGATCGTCACCGGGGAGCTGTTTTTT.

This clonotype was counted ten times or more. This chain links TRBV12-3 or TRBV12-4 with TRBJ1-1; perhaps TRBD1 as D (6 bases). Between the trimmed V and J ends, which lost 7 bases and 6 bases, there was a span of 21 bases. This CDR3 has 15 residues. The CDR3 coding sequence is TGTGCCAGCACCAAGGATGGGGGGCTGAGAGCTGAAGCTTTCTTT. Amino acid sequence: CASTKDGGLRAEAFF.

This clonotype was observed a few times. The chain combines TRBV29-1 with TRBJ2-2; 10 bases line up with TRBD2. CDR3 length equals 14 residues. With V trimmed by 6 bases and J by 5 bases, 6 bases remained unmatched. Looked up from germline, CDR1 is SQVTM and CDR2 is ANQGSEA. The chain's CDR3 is CSVTGTSVTGELFF. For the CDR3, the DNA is TGCAGCGTGACCGGGACTAGCGTGACCGGGGAGCTGTTTTTT.

The CDR3 sequence is CASCSGGNNEQFF. CDR3 nucleotides: TGTGCCAGTTGTAGCGGGGGGAACAATGAGCAGTTCTTC. This sequence joins TRBV6-5 and TRBJ2-1, with 10 bases matching TRBD2. After removal of 9 bases from V and 5 bases from J, the junction contained 4 bases not matched to a gene. The CDR3 has 13 amino acids. From germline, CDR1 is MNHEY and CDR2 SVGAGI.

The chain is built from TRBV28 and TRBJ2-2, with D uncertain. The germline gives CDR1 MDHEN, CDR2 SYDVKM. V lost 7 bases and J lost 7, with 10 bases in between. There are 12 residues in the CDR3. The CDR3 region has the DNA TGTGCCAGCACTAGGTCATTCGGGGAGCTGTTTTTT. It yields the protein CASTRSFGELFF.

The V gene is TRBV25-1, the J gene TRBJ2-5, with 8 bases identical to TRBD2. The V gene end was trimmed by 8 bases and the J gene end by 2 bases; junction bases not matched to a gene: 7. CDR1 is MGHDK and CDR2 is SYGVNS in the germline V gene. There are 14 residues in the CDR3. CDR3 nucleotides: TGTGCCAGCGCACGGGGGGGGAGACAAGAGACCCAGTACTTC. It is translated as CASARGGRQETQYF.

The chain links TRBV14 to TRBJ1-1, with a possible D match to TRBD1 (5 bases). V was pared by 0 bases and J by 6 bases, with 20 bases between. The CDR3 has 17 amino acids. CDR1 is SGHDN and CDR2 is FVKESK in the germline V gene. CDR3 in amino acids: CASSQEPVGVVGAEAFF. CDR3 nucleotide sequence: TGTGCCAGCAGCCAAGAACCCGTAGGGGTAGTTGGAGCTGAAGCTTTCTTT. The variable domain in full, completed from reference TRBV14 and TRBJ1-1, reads EAGVTQFPSHSVIEKGQTVTLRCDPISGHDNLYWYRRVMGKEIKFLLHFVKESKQDESGMPNNRFLAERTGGTYSTLKVQPAELEDSGVYFCASSQEPVGVVGAEAFFGQGTRLTVV.

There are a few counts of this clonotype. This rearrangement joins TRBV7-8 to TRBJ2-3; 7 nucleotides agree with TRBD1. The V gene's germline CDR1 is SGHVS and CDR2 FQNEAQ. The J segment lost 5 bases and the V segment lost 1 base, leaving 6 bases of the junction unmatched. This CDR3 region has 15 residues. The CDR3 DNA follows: TGTGCCAGCAGCTTAGGACAGGGAAGATTAGATACGCAGTATTTT. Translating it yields CASSLGQGRLDTQYF. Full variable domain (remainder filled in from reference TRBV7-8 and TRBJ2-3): GAGVSQSPRYKVAKRGQDVALRCDPISGHVSLFWYQQALGQGPEFLTYFQNEAQLDKSGLPSDRFFAERPEGSVSTLKIQRTQQEDSAVYLCASSLGQGRLDTQYFGPGTRLTVL.

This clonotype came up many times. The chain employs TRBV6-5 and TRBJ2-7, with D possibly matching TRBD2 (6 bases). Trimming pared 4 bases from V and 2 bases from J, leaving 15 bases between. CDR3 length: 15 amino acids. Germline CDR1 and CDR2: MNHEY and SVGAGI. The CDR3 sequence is CASSSVTSSAYEQYF. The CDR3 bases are TGTGCCAGCAGTTCCGTGACTAGTTCTGCCTACGAGCAGTACTTC.